The 4 T cell receptor beta chains listed next were all sequenced from one sample in a study of blood T cells in healthy people across ages. Alongside a J-beta primer mix, a sample-barcoded 5' primer served in a second PCR lasting roughly 6 to 11 cycles. TCRdb re-derived calls from the 5' RACE reads in MiXCR, one entry per CDR3 protein. The sample contains 600,000 or so distinct CDR3 sequences, around half of which appear only once. Source material: blood. These receptors were collected from a man older than 75 in good health.

This clonotype has just a few counts. V gene TRBV4-1 combines with J gene TRBJ2-7; D call uncertain. The CDR3 sequence is 17 residues long. V lost 1 base to trimming and J lost 0 bases, with 16 bases between them. Germline V gene data show CDR1 as MGHRA and CDR2 as YSYEKL. CDR3 nucleotides: TGCGCCAGCAGCCAAGGCCTAGTGGACGAAATCTCCTACGAGCAGTACTTC. Translating it yields CASSQGLVDEISYEQYF.

This clonotype has a handful of counts. The V gene is TRBV29-1, the J gene TRBJ2-7; 7 bases match TRBD1. Trimming took 6 bases from V and 5 from J; bases not matched to a gene: 10. Germline-derived CDR1 and CDR2 are SQVTM and ANQGSEA. The CDR3 runs to 13 residues. CDR3 DNA sequence: TGCAGCGTCGACACAGGGGCCCCCAACGAGCAGTACTTC. Its translation is CSVDTGAPNEQYF.

This clonotype was seen ten or more times. V is TRBV7-2 and J is TRBJ2-7, with TRBD1 identical over 8 bases. The length of the CDR3 is 15 residues. Losses at the gene ends were 2 bases for V and 0 bases for J; bases not matched to a gene: 3. The germline CDR1 and CDR2 sequences are SGHTA and FQGNSA. CDR3 residues: CASSLNRGNSYEQYF. The CDR3 nucleotides are TGTGCCAGCAGCTTAAACAGGGGGAACTCCTACGAGCAGTACTTC.

In DNA form, the CDR3 reads TGTGCCACCAGCCCCCCTCGCCCGCCAGATACGCAGTATTTT. Amino acid sequence: CATSPPRPPDTQYF. The chain employs TRBV15 and TRBJ2-3, with D unresolved. V lost 5 bases to trimming and J lost 4 bases, with 13 bases between them. This CDR3 spans 14 amino acids. Germline CDR1 and CDR2: LNHNV and YYDKDF (reference sequence).